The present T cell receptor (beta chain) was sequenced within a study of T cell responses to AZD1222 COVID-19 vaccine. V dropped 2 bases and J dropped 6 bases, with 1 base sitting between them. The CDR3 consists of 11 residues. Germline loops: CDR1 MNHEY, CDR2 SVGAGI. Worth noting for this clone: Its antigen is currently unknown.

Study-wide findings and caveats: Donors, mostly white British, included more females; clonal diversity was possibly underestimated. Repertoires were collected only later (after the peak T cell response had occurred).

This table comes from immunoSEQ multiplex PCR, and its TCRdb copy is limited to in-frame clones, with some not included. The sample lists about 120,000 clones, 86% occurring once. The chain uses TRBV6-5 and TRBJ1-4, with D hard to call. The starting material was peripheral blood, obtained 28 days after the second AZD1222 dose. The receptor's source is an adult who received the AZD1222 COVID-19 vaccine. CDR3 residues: CASSYDEKLFF. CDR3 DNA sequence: TGTGCCAGCAGTTACGATGAAAAACTGTTTTTT.